The 17 T cell receptor beta chains reported below all come from one sample, sequenced in a study of T cell responses to AZD1222 COVID-19 vaccine. Measured with immunoSEQ multiplex PCR; TCRdb has only the in-frame clones, and not every one. The sample includes 85,000 or so clones, just over 85% of them seen just once. The material sequenced was peripheral blood, taken 28 days after the second AZD1222 dose. These receptors were taken from an adult who received the AZD1222 COVID-19 vaccine.

This clone was seen just once. CDR3 residues: CASSFGQVGEAGNTIYF. The CDR3 DNA sequence: TGTGCCAGCAGCTTCGGACAGGTTGGAGAGGCTGGAAACACCATATATTTT. The V gene is TRBV11-3, the J gene TRBJ1-3; the match to TRBD1 covers 7 bases. Germline V CDR1 and CDR2: SGHNT, YENEEA. CDR3 length: 17 amino acids. V lost 3 bases to trimming and J lost 2 bases; unmatched junction nucleotides: 10.

The chain employs TRBV29-1 and TRBJ1-1; 7 positions agree with TRBD1. V lost 8 bases and J lost 4; bases outside the gene matches: 13. CDR1 SQVTM and CDR2 ANQGSEA come from the germline V gene. The CDR3 runs to 14 residues. CDR3 loop: CSLSKGARGTEAFF. The CDR3 bases are TGCAGCCTATCCAAGGGGGCGCGGGGCACTGAAGCTTTCTTT.

Worth noting for this clone: A read error may account for a junction end that differs from germline. The chain links TRBV27 to TRBJ2-1; D uncertain. There are 13 residues in the CDR3. CDR1 is MNHEY, CDR2 SMNVEV, per germline (reference sequence). CDR3 sequence: CASSGPGLTVGIF. The CDR3 region has the DNA TGTGCCAGCAGTGGACCCGGGCTCACTGTAGGAATCTTC.

This clone showed up just a few times. The genes are TRBV21-1 and TRBJ2-4. TRBV21-1 is a pseudogene segment. This CDR3 contains 16 residues. In DNA form, the CDR3 reads TGTGCCAGCAGCAAAGGGGGATCGCTAGCCAAAAACATTCAGTACTTC. Translating it yields CASSKGGSLAKNIQYF.

The rearrangement joins TRBV27 to TRBJ1-6; D is uncertain. Trimming stripped 4 bases from V and 9 bases from J, with 10 bases between. From germline, CDR1 is MNHEY and CDR2 SMNVEV (reference sequence). This CDR3 is 13 amino acids long. Here the CDR3 reads CASSWEGSSPLHF. CDR3 nucleotides: TGTGCCAGCAGTTGGGAGGGTTCTTCACCCCTCCACTTT.

J is TRBJ1-3 and V is TRBV6-1; D is uncertain. CDR1 is MNHNS and CDR2 is SASEGT in the germline V gene. There are 14 residues in the CDR3. The germline V and J ends were trimmed by 8 bases and 1 base, with 12 bases remaining between them. The CDR3 nucleotides are TGTGCCAGCCGACTGGCCGGGTCTGGAAACACCATATATTTT. The encoded protein is CASRLAGSGNTIYF.

This chain links TRBV28 with TRBJ1-3, with D perhaps matching TRBD1 (6 bases). Trimming stripped 6 bases from V and 1 base from J, with 13 bases between. Germline-derived CDR1 and CDR2 are MDHEN and SYDVKM. The CDR3 has 15 amino acids. The CDR3 nucleotides are TGTGCCAGCAGGCTGGGGGGGCTATCTGGAAACACCATATATTTT. Amino acids: CASRLGGLSGNTIYF.

This rearrangement joins TRBV24-1 to TRBJ1-5; TRBD1 might be the D (5 bases). Germline V gene data show CDR1 as KGHDR and CDR2 as SFDVKD. Between the trimmed V and J ends, which lost 6 bases and 6 bases, there was a span of 20 bases. This CDR3 region has 16 residues. The CDR3 DNA reads as TGTGCCACCAGTCCTGGGGCCGATGGACTCGGTCAGCCCCAGCATTTT. Translation gives CATSPGADGLGQPQHF.

This chain connects TRBV18 to TRBJ2-5, with 8 bases aligning to TRBD1. CDR1 and CDR2 from the germline V gene are KGHSH and LQKENI. J gave up 4 bases and V 3 bases, and 7 bases lay outside the gene matches. This CDR3 contains 15 residues. CDR3 sequence: CASSPRQGSVETQYF. CDR3 coding DNA: TGTGCCAGCTCACCGCGACAGGGGAGTGTAGAGACCCAGTACTTC.

This chain joins TRBV30 and TRBJ1-2; D perhaps matches TRBD1 (5 bases). The CDR3 has 14 amino acids. Trimming left V 3 bases short and J 7 bases short, with 18 bases between. Looked up from germline, CDR1 is GTSNPN and CDR2 is SVGIG (reference sequence). The CDR3 loop is CAWSRPGGTGGYTF. The CDR3 coding sequence is TGTGCCTGGAGCCGACCAGGAGGGACGGGTGGCTACACCTTC.

The chain carries TRBV24-1 and TRBJ2-1, with 10 bases that match TRBD2. This CDR3 has 14 amino acids. J gave up 2 bases and V 8 bases, and 2 bases lay outside the gene matches. CDR1 and CDR2 from the germline V gene are KGHDR and SFDVKD. CDR3 bases: TGTGCCACCACTCTAGCGGGAGCCTACAATGAGCAGTTCTTC. It encodes CATTLAGAYNEQFF.

The V and J genes are TRBV28 and TRBJ2-4; no clear D. The CDR3 length is 16 residues. Germline lookup yields CDR1 MDHEN and CDR2 SYDVKM. V gave up 7 bases and J gave up 3 bases, with 19 bases separating them. The CDR3, as DNA: TGTGCCAGCACCCCCCCCAACAGCTACAACAAAAACATTCAGTACTTC. The encoded protein is CASTPPNSYNKNIQYF.

This chain uses TRBV6-5 with TRBJ1-2; no clear D. CDR1 and CDR2 from the germline V gene are MNHEY and SVGAGI. Trimming shortened V by 6 bases and J by 8 bases, and 16 bases separated the two germline ends. CDR3 length: 13 residues. The CDR3, as DNA: TGTGCCAGCAGCCCAACGGACCCGAGGGGCTACACCTTC. This sequence encodes CASSPTDPRGYTF.

The chain combines TRBV30 with TRBJ1-2; D is undetermined. Looked up from germline, CDR1 is GTSNPN and CDR2 is SVGIG (reference sequence). The V gene lost 0 bases and the J gene lost 4 bases, with 12 bases spanning the gap. This CDR3 is built from 14 residues. CDR3 protein: CAWSVWASFYGYTF. Written as DNA, the CDR3 is TGTGCCTGGAGTGTATGGGCCTCCTTCTATGGCTACACCTTC.

The chain has TRBV5-4 and TRBJ2-3; D remains unclear. V was clipped by 3 bases and J by 0 bases, with 14 bases between them. This CDR3 has 16 amino acids. Germline-derived CDR1 and CDR2 are SGHNT and YYREEE (reference sequence). The DNA for the CDR3 is TGTGCCAGCAGCTCGGCGGCTAGGGCTAGCACAGATACGCAGTATTTT. Its translation is CASSSAARASTDTQYF.

J is TRBJ1-2 and V is TRBV12-5; 7 positions match TRBD1. Germline CDR1 and CDR2: LGHNT and FRNRAP. The J segment lost 7 bases and the V segment lost 7 bases, leaving 6 bases of the junction unmatched. The CDR3 has 12 residues. CDR3 nucleotides: TGTGCTAGTGCCAGGGGGACAGTTGGCTACACCTTC. Translating it yields CASARGTVGYTF. Drawing the rest from reference TRBV12-5 and TRBJ1-2, the complete variable domain is DARVTQTPRHKVTEMGQEVTMRCQPILGHNTVFWYRQTMMQGLELLAYFRNRAPLDDSGMPKDRFSAEMPDATLATLKIQPSEPRDSAVYFCASARGTVGYTFGSGTRLTVV.

The rearrangement links TRBV6-5 to TRBJ1-3; D possibly corresponds to TRBD1 (6 bases). Trimming pared 0 bases from V and 4 bases from J, leaving 10 bases between. CDR3 length equals 15 residues. Germline V lookup: CDR1 MNHEY, CDR2 SVGAGI. As DNA, the CDR3 is TGTGCCAGCAGTTACTCGCAGGGGTTAGGAAACACCATATATTTT. It specifies CASSYSQGLGNTIYF.